This T cell receptor beta chain appears in the sequencing data of a study of shared clonotypes between healthy human individuals. Several immunoSEQ plates held equal portions of the genomic DNA taken from each subset. The assay was immunoSEQ multiplex PCR, and TCRdb's table has in-frame clones only and misses some. Here the sample spans about 340,000 clones, around four fifths being singletons. Germline CDR1 is MDHEN and CDR2 is SYDVKM. CDR3 length equals 16 residues. Trimming took 2 bases from V and 3 from J; bases not matched to a gene: 8. This clone is a singleton in its sample. J is TRBJ2-3 and V is TRBV28; 7 bases are a match to TRBD2. Sequencing was performed on memory CD4+ T cells sorted from blood. The subset was: CD45RA-negative fraction. This TCR was sampled from a man aged 30 to 45 in good health. The CDR3 region has the DNA TGTGCCAGCAGTTTAAGGCGGCGGGAGTCGACAGATACGCAGTATTTT. This gives the protein CASSLRRRESTDTQYF. The full variable domain, with the rest looked up from reference TRBV28 and TRBJ2-3, is DVKVTQSSRYLVKRTGEKVFLECVQDMDHENMFWYRQDPGLGLRLIYFSYDVKMKEKGDIPEGYSVSREKKERFSLILESASTNQTSMYLCASSLRRRESTDTQYFGPGTRLTVL.